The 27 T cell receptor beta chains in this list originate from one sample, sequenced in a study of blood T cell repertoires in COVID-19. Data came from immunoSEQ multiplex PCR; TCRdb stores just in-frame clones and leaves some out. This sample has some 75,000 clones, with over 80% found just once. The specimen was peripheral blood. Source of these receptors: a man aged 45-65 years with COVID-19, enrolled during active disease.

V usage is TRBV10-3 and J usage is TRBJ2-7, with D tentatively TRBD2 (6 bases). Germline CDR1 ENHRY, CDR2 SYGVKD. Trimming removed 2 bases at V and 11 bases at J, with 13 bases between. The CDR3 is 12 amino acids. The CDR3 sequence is CAISERGGEKYF. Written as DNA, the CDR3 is TGTGCCATCAGTGAGCGGGGCGGGGAGAAGTACTTC.

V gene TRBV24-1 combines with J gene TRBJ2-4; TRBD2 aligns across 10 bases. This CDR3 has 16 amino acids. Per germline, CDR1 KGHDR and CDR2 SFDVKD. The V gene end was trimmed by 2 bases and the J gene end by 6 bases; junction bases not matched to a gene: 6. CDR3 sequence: CATSDSPAGGRNIQYF. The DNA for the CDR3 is TGTGCCACCAGTGATTCCCCAGCGGGAGGGAGAAACATTCAGTACTTC.

The CDR3 nucleotides are TGCGCCAGCAGCTGGGGACAGGGGGAAGGAGGTGAGCAGTTCTTC. Amino acid sequence: CASSWGQGEGGEQFF. The J gene is TRBJ2-1, the V gene TRBV5-1; TRBD1 matches 11 bases. The CDR3 totals 15 residues. Germline CDR1 is SGHRS and CDR2 is YFSETQ. With V trimmed by 3 bases and J by 9 bases, 8 bases remained unmatched.

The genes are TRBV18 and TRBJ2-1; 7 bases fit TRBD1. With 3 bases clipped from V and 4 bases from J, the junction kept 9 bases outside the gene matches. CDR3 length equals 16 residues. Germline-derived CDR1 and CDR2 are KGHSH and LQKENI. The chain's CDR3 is CASSPRQGSRYNEQFF. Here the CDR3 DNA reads TGTGCCAGCTCACCCAGACAGGGATCAAGGTACAATGAGCAGTTCTTC. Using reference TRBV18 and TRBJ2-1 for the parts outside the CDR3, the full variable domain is NAGVMQNPRHLVRRRGQEARLRCSPMKGHSHVYWYRQLPEEGLKFMVYLQKENIIDESGMPKERFSAEFPKEGPSILRIQQVVRGDSAAYFCASSPRQGSRYNEQFFGPGTRLTVL.

CDR3 residues: CASSKTGTDYNEQFF. CDR3 DNA sequence: TGTGCCAGCAGTAAGACCGGGACAGATTACAATGAGCAGTTCTTC. The chain is built from TRBV6-5 and TRBJ2-1; 7 bases agree with TRBD1. Germline CDR1 MNHEY, CDR2 SVGAGI. The CDR3 totals 15 residues. J was trimmed by 4 bases and V by 5 bases; bases with no gene match: 8.

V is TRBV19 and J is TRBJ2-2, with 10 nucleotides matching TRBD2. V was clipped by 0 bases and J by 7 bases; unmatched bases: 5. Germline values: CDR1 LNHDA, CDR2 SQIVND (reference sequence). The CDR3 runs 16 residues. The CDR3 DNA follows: TGTGCCAGTAGTATAGAGGCTAGCGGGAGAATCGGGGAGCTGTTTTTT. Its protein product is CASSIEASGRIGELFF.

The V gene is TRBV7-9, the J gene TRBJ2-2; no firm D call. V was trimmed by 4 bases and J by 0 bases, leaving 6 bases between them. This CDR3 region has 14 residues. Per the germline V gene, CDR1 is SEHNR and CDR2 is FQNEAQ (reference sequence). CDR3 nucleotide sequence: TGTGCCAGCAGCTCTGGCTCGAACACCGGGGAGCTGTTTTTT. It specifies CASSSGSNTGELFF.

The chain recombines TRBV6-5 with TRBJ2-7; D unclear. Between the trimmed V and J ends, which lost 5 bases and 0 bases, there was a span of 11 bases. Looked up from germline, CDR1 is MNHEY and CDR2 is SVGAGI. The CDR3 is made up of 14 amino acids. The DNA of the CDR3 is TGTGCCAGCAGTCATACCGATAGCTCCTACGAGCAGTACTTC. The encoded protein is CASSHTDSSYEQYF.

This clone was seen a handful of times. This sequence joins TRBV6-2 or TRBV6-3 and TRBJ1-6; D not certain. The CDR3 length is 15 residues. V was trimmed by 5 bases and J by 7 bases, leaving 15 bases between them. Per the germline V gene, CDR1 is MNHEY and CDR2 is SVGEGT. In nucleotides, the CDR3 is TGTGCCAGCAGTCCAAAGGACGGACTGAATTCACCCCTCCACTTT. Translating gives CASSPKDGLNSPLHF.

This chain's CDR3 is CASSVGQGGTGELFF. The DNA of the CDR3 is TGTGCCAGCAGCGTCGGACAGGGGGGCACCGGGGAGCTGTTTTTT. The V gene is TRBV7-8, the J gene TRBJ2-2; 10 bases agree with TRBD1. CDR1 and CDR2 (germline): SGHVS, FQNEAQ. The CDR3 spans 15 residues. The ends lost 5 bases at V and 4 bases at J; junction bases unmatched: 4.

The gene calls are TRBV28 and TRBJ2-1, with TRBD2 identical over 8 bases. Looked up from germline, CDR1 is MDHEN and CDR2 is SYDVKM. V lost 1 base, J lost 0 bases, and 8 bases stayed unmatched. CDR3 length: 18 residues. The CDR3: CASSLFLAGGVSYNEQFF. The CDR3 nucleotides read TGTGCCAGCAGTTTATTCCTAGCGGGCGGCGTCTCCTACAATGAGCAGTTCTTC.

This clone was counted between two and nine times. This CDR3 reads CASSDPGRSDEQYF. Written as DNA, the CDR3 is TGCGCCAGCAGTGATCCTGGGAGGAGCGACGAGCAGTACTTC. The chain combines TRBV10-2 with TRBJ2-7, with D possibly matching TRBD2 (6 bases). The germline V gene has CDR1 WSHSY and CDR2 SAAADI. The CDR3 has 14 amino acids. V was trimmed by 3 bases and J by 5 bases, leaving 14 bases between them.

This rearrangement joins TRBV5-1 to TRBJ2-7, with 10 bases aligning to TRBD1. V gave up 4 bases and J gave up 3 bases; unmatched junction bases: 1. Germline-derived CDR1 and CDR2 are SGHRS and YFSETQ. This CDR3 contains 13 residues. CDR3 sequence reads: CASSRDRGYEQYF. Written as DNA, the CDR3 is TGCGCCAGCAGCCGGGACAGGGGCTACGAGCAGTACTTC.

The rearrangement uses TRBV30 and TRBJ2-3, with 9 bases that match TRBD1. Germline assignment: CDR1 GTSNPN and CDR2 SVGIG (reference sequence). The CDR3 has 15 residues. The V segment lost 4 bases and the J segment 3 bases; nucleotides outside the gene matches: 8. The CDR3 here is CAWTKGQGPTDTQYF. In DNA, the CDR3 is TGTGCCTGGACCAAGGGACAGGGACCTACAGATACGCAGTATTTT.

The CDR3 sequence: CAWGGRGNTEAFF. DNA for the CDR3: TGTGCCTGGGGCGGCAGGGGGAACACTGAAGCTTTCTTT. The V and J genes are TRBV30 and TRBJ1-1; D may be TRBD1 (6 bases). V was pared by 5 bases and J by 1 base, with 11 bases between. CDR1 and CDR2 (germline): GTSNPN, SVGIG (reference sequence). CDR3 size: 13 residues.

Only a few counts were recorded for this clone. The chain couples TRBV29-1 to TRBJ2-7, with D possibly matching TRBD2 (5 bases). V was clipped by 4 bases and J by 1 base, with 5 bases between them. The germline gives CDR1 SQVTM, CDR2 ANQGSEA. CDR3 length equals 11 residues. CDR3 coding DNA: TGCAGCGTTGGACTATCCTACGAGCAGTACTTC. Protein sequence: CSVGLSYEQYF.

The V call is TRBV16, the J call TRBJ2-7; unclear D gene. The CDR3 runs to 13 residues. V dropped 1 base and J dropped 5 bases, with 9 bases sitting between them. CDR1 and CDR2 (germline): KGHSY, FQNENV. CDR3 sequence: CASSQFQVDEQYF. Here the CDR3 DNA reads TGTGCCAGCAGCCAATTTCAGGTGGACGAGCAGTACTTC.

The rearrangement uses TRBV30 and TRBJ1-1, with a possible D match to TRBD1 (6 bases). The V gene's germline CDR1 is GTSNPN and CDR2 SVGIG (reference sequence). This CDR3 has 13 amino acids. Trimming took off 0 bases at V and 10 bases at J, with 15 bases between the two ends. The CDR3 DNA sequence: TGTGCCTGGAGTGTAACAGGGAGGGGAAGAGCTTTCTTT. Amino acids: CAWSVTGRGRAFF.

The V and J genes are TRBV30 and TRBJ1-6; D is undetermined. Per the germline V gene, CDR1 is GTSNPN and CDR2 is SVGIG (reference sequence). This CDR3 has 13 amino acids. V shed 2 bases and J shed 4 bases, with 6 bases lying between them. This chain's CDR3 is CAWSLGYNSPLHF. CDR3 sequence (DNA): TGTGCCTGGAGTCTAGGATATAATTCACCCCTCCACTTT.

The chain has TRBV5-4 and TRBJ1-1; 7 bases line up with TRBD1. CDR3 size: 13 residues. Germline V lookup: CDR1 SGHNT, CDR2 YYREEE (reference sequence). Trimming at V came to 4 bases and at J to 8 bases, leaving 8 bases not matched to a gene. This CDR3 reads CASSRQGVGEAFF. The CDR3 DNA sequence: TGTGCCAGCAGCCGCCAGGGGGTGGGGGAAGCTTTCTTT.

CDR3 loop: CAWRDWWGAGNTIYF. The CDR3 bases are TGTGCCTGGAGAGACTGGTGGGGAGCTGGAAACACCATATATTTT. The chain links TRBV30 to TRBJ1-3; D uncertain. The germline CDR1 and CDR2 sequences are GTSNPN and SVGIG (reference sequence). Trimming left V 3 bases short and J 2 bases short, with 14 bases between. CDR3 length equals 15 residues.

This chain's CDR3 is CATSRRQVGNTEAFF. The CDR3 coding sequence is TGTGCCACCAGCAGAAGACAAGTGGGGAACACTGAAGCTTTCTTT. The rearrangement uses TRBV15 and TRBJ1-1; D is uncertain. The CDR3 covers 15 residues. Germline CDR1 and CDR2: LNHNV and YYDKDF (reference sequence). V gave up 2 bases and J gave up 1 base, with 11 bases separating them.

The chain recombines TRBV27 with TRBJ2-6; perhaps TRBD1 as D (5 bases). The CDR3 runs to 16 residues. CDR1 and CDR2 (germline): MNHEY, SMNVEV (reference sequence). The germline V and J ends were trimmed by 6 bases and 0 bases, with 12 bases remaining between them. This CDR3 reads CASSTWGASGANVLTF. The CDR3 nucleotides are TGTGCCAGCAGCACATGGGGCGCCTCTGGGGCCAACGTCCTGACTTTC.

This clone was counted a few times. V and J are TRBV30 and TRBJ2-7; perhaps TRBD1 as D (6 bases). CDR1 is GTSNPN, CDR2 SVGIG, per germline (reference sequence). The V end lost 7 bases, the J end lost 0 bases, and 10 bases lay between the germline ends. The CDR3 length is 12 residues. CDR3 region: CAYRDTSYEQYF. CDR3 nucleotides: TGTGCCTACCGGGACACCTCCTACGAGCAGTACTTC.

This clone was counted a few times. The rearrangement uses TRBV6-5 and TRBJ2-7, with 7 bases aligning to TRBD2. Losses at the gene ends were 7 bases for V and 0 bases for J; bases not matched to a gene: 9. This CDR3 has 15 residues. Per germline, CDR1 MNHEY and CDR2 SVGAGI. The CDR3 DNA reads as TGTGCCAGCACCCGTACTAGCGTCGTCTCCTACGAGCAGTACTTC. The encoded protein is CASTRTSVVSYEQYF.

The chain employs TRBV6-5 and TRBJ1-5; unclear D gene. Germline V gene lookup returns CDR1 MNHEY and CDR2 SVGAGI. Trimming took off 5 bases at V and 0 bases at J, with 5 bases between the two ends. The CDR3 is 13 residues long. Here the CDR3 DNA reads TGTGCCAGCAGTACCTATAGCAATCAGCCCCAGCATTTT. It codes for CASSTYSNQPQHF.

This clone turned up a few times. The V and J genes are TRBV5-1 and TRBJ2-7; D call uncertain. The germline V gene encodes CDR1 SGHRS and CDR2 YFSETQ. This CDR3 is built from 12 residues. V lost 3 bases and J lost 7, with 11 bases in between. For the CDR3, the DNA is TGCGCCAGCAGCTCTACAGTACGGGAGCAGTACTTC. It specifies CASSSTVREQYF.